This T cell receptor (beta chain) was observed in a study of cytomegalovirus exposure and HLA in healthy donors. Whole-study results and caveats: It was reported that TCR beta sequences correctly inferred the HLA-A and HLA-B alleles for most subjects. Within the data, a cluster of highly shared sequence variants was likely a sequencing artifact. Excluded were some V segments that proved indistinguishable, including TRBV6-2 and TRBV6-3. Rates of TCR association differed by HLA locus in a later analysis, with DRB1 highest and HLA-C lowest.

The study ran its PCR with 60 Vbeta and 13 Jbeta primers. Produced via immunoSEQ multiplex PCR; TCRdb's table is partial and in-frame only. In the table there are around 88,000 clones, about four fifths of which are singletons. CDR3 length: 18 residues. Between the trimmed V and J ends, which lost 1 base and 4 bases, there was a span of 20 bases. Germline values: CDR1 LGHNA, CDR2 YNFKEQ. Concerning this clone itself: Its antigen is not identified.

The sequencing input was PBMCs. The rearrangement joins TRBV4-2 to TRBJ1-3; tentative D call: TRBD1 (6 bases). This receptor was taken from a middle-aged woman in good health and CMV-seropositive. CDR3 region: CASSQASEGGHWGNTIYF. Written as DNA, the CDR3 is TGTGCCAGCAGCCAAGCCAGCGAGGGGGGGCATTGGGGAAACACCATATATTTT.